This T cell receptor beta chain was sequenced during a study of blood T cell repertoires in COVID-19. TCRdb's copy holds only in-frame clones and misses some; the assay was immunoSEQ multiplex PCR. The sample has about 270,000 clones; roughly 91% are singletons. The CDR3 is 14 amino acids. Trimming shortened V by 0 bases and J by 3 bases, and 9 bases separated the two germline ends. Looked up from germline, CDR1 is SGHRS and CDR2 is YFSETQ. The sample was PBMCs or T cells enriched from blood (not recorded which). This sequence was found in a woman aged 55 to 70 who had recovered from COVID-19. The chain recombines TRBV5-1 with TRBJ2-5, with D tentatively TRBD1 (5 bases). This CDR3 is CASSLEPGKETQYF. CDR3 nucleotides: TGCGCCAGCAGCTTGGAACCAGGGAAAGAGACCCAGTACTTC.